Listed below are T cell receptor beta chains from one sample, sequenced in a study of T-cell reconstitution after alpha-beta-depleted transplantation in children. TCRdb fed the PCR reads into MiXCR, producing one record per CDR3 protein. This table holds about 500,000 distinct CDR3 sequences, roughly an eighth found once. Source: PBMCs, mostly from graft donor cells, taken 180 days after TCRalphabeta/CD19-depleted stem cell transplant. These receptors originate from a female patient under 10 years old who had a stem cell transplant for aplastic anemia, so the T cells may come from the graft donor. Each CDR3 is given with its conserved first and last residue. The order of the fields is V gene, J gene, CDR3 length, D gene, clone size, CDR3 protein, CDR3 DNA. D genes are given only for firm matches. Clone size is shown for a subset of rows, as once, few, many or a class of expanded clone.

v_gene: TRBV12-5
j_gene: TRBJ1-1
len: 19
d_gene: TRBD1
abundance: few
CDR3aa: CASGLAQTGGLGENTEAFF
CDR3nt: TGTGCTAGTGGTTTGGCCCAGACAGGGGGCCTCGGGGAGAACACTGAAGCTTTCTTT

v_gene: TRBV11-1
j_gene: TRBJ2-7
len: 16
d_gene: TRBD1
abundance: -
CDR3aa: CASSPHRDRSSYEQYF
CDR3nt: TGTGCCAGCAGCCCGCACCGGGACAGAAGCTCCTACGAGCAGTACTTC

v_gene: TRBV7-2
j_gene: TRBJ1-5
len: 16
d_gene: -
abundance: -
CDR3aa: CASSVRDSGGNQPQHF
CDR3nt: TGTGCCAGCAGCGTCCGGGACTCGGGGGGCAATCAGCCCCAGCATTTT

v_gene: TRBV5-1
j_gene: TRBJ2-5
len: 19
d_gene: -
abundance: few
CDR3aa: CASSLKWGGTAWRWETQYF
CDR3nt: TGCGCCAGCAGCTTGAAGTGGGGGGGGACAGCCTGGAGATGGGAGACCCAGTACTTC

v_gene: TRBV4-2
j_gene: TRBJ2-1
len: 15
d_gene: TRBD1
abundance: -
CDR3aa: CASSHRDRSYNEQFF
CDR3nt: TGTGCCAGCAGCCACCGGGACAGAAGCTACAATGAGCAGTTCTTC

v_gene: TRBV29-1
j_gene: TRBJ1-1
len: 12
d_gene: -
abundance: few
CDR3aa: CSGKGLEPEAFF
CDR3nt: TGCAGCGGCAAAGGCCTAGAACCTGAAGCTTTCTTT

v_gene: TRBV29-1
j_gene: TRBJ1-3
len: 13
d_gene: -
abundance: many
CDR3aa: CSVPSGTGNTIYF
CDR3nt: TGCAGCGTACCTTCGGGGACTGGAAACACCATATATTTT

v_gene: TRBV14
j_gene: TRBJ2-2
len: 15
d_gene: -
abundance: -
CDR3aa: CASSQVSGHTGELFF
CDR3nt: TGTGCCAGCAGCCAAGTTAGCGGTCACACCGGGGAGCTGTTTTTT

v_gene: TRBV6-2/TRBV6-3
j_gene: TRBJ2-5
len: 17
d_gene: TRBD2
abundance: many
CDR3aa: CASSYFVPGLARETQYF
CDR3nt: TGTGCCAGCAGTTACTTTGTTCCGGGACTAGCGAGAGAGACCCAGTACTTC

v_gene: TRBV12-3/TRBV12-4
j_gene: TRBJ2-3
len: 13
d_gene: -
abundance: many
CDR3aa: CASSLDGTDTQYF
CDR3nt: TGTGCCAGCAGTTTGGACGGCACAGATACGCAGTATTTT

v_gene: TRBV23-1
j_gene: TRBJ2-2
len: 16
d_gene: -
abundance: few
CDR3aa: CASSQSELSNTGELFF
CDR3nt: TGCGCCAGCAGTCAATCAGAGCTTTCGAACACCGGGGAGCTGTTTTTT

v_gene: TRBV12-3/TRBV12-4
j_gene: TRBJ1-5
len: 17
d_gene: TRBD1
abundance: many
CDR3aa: CASKPGQGPWSNQPQHF
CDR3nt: TGTGCCAGCAAACCAGGACAGGGTCCTTGGAGCAATCAGCCCCAGCATTTT

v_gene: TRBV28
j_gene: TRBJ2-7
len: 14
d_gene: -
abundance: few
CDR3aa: CASSLSQGQNEQYF
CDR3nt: TGTGCCAGCAGTCTTTCCCAAGGGCAGAACGAGCAGTACTTC

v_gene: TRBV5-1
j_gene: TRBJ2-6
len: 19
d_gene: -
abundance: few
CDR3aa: CASSRTNSHPREGANVLTF
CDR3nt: TGCGCCAGCAGCCGGACCAACAGCCACCCCCGAGAAGGGGCCAACGTCCTGACTTTC

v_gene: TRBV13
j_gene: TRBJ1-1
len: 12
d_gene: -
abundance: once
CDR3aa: CASSETRDEAFF
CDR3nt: TGTGCCAGCAGCGAAACCAGGGATGAAGCTTTCTTT

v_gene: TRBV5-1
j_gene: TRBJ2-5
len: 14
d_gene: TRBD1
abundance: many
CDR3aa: CASSLDRGWETQYF
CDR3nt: TGCGCCAGCAGCTTGGACAGGGGATGGGAGACCCAGTACTTC

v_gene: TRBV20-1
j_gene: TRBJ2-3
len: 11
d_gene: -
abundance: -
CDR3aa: CSATIGDTQYF
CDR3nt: TGCAGTGCCACAATAGGAGATACGCAGTATTTT

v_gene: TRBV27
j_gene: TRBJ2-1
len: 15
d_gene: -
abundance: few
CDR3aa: CASSLGGPLYNEQFF
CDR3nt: TGTGCCAGCAGTTTGGGGGGGCCCCTTTACAATGAGCAGTTCTTC

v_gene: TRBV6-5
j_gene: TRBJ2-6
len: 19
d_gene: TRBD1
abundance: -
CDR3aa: CASSYSYRTGRSGANVLTF
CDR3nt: TGTGCCAGCAGTTACTCGTACAGGACAGGGCGCTCTGGGGCCAACGTCCTGACTTTC

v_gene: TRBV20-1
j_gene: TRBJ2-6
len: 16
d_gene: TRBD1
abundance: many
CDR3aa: CSAILTGGSGANVLTF
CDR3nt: TGCAGTGCTATCCTGACAGGGGGCTCTGGGGCCAACGTCCTGACTTTC

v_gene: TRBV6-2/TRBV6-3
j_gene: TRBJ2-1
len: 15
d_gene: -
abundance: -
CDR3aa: CASSYGEWGSNEQFF
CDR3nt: TGTGCCAGCAGTTATGGGGAGTGGGGTAGTAATGAGCAGTTCTTC

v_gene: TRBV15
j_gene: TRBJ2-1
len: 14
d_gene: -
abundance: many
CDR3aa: CATSVVGSYNEQFF
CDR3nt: TGTGCCACCAGCGTCGTTGGCTCCTACAATGAGCAGTTCTTC

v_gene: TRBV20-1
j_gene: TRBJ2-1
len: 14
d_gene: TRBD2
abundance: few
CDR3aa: CSARPSGKYNEQFF
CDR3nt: TGCAGTGCTAGGCCTAGCGGGAAATACAATGAGCAGTTCTTC

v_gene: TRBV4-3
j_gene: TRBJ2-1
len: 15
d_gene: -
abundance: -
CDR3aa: CASSQAEAPHNEQFF
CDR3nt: TGCGCCAGCAGCCAAGCAGAAGCTCCGCACAATGAGCAGTTCTTC

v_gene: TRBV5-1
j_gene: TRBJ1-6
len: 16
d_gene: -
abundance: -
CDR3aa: CASSLDRSSYNSPLHF
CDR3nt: TGCGCCAGCAGCTTGGACAGGAGCTCCTATAATTCACCCCTCCACTTT

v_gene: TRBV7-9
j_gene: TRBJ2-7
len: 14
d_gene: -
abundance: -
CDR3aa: CASSLRTGEDEQYF
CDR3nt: TGTGCCAGCAGCCTAAGAACAGGGGAGGACGAGCAGTACTTC

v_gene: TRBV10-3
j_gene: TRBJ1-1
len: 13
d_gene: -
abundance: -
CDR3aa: CAIRTTPKAEAFF
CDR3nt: TGTGCCATCAGGACAACCCCGAAGGCTGAAGCTTTCTTT

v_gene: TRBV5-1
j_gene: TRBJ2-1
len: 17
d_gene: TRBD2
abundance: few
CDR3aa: CASSLAILAGGVNEQFF
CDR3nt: TGCGCCAGCAGCTTGGCCATACTAGCGGGGGGCGTCAATGAGCAGTTCTTC

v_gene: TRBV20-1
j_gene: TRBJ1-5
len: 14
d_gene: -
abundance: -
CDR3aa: CSATKMWGNQPQHF
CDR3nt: TGCAGTGCTACTAAGATGTGGGGCAATCAGCCCCAGCATTTT

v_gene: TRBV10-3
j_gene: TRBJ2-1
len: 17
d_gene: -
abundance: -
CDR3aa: CAISEWSGAPIYNEQFF
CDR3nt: TGTGCCATCAGTGAGTGGTCCGGCGCGCCTATTTACAATGAGCAGTTCTTC

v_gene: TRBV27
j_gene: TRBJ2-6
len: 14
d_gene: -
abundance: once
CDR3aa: CASQIKPGANVLTF
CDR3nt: TGTGCCAGTCAAATAAAACCTGGGGCCAACGTCCTGACTTTC

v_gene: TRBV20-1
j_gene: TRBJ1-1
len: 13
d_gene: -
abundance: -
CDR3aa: CSAIWGVNTEAFF
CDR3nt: TGCAGTGCTATCTGGGGGGTGAACACTGAAGCTTTCTTT

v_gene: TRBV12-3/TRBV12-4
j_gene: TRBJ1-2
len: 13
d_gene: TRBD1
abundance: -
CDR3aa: CASSFTGGSGYTF
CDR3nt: TGTGCCAGCAGTTTCACAGGGGGCAGTGGCTACACCTTC

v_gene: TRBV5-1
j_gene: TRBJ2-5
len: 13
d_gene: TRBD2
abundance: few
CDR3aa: CASRAGGLETQYF
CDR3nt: TGCGCCAGCAGGGCGGGGGGCCTGGAGACCCAGTACTTC

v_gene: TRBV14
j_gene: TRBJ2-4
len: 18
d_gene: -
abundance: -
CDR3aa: CASSQGQDREVAKNIQYF
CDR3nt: TGTGCCAGCAGCCAAGGCCAAGACAGGGAGGTAGCCAAAAACATTCAGTACTTC

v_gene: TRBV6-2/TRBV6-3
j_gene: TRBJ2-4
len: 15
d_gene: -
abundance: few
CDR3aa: CACSYRQEVKNIQYF
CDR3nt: TGTGCCTGCAGTTACAGACAGGAGGTGAAAAACATTCAGTACTTC

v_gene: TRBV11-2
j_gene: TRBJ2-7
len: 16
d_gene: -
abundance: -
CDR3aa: CASSSGRPRTSYEQYF
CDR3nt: TGTGCCAGCAGCTCCGGGCGGCCACGGACATCCTACGAGCAGTACTTC

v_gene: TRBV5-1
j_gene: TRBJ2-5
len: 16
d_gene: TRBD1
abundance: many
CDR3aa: CASSRLTGGHQETQYF
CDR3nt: TGCGCCAGCTCGAGGCTGACAGGGGGCCACCAAGAGACCCAGTACTTC

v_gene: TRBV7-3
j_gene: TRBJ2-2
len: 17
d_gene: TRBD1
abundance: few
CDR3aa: CASSPKVGTGTTGELFF
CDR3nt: TGTGCCAGCAGCCCAAAGGTCGGGACAGGGACCACCGGGGAGCTGTTTTTT

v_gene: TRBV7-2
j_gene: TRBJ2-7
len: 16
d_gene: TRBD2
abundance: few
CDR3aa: CASSLVGGRSLYEQYF
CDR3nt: TGTGCCAGCAGCTTAGTGGGAGGGCGCAGCCTCTACGAGCAGTACTTC

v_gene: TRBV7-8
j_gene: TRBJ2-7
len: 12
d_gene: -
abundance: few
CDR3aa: CASSLALREQYF
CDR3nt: TGTGCCAGCAGCTTAGCGCTACGCGAGCAGTACTTC

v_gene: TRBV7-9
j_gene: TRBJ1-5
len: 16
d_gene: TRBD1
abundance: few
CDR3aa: CASSFSGGEPNQPQHF
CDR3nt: TGTGCCAGCAGCTTTTCAGGGGGCGAGCCCAATCAGCCCCAGCATTTT

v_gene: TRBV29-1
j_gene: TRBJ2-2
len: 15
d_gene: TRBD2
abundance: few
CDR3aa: CSVVGLATSTGELFF
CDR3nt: TGCAGCGTCGTCGGACTAGCAACGAGCACCGGGGAGCTGTTTTTT

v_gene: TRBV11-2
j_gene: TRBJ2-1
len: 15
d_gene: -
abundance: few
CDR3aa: CASSSLQSSYNEQFF
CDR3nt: TGTGCCAGCAGCTCTTTACAGAGCTCCTACAATGAGCAGTTCTTC

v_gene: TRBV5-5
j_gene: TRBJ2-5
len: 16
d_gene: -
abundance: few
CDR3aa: CASSPAHGLAGETQYF
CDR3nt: TGTGCCAGCAGCCCCGCCCACGGGTTGGCGGGAGAGACCCAGTACTTC

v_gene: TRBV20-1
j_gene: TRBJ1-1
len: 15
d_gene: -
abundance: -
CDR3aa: CSAPPGPSSATEAFF
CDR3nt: TGCAGTGCGCCCCCGGGACCCTCGTCGGCCACTGAAGCTTTCTTT

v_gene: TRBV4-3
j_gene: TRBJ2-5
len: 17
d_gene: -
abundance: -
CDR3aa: CASSQEGASDFQETQYF
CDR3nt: TGCGCCAGCAGCCAAGAGGGAGCTTCGGACTTCCAAGAGACCCAGTACTTC

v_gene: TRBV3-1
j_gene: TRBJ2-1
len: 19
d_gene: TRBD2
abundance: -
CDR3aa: CASSPGGLAGILTYNEQFF
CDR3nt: TGTGCCAGCAGCCCCGGGGGACTAGCGGGGATACTGACCTACAATGAGCAGTTCTTC

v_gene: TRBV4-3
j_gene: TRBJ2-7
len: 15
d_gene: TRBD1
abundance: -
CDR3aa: CASSQVPRDRREQYF
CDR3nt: TGCGCCAGCAGCCAAGTTCCCCGGGACAGGCGCGAGCAGTACTTC

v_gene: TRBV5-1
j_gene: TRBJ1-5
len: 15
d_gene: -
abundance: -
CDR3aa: CASSLAGSDNQPQHF
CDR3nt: TGCGCCAGCAGCTTGGCCGGGTCGGACAATCAGCCCCAGCATTTT

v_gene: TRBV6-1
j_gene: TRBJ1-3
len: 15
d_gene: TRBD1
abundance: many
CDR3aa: CASSLQGSSGNTIYF
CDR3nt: TGTGCCAGCAGCCTACAGGGGTCCTCTGGAAACACCATATATTTT

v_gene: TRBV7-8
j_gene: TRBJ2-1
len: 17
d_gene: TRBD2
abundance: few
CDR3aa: CASSPSPREAGPNEQFF
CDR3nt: TGTGCCAGCAGCCCGTCACCCCGGGAGGCAGGGCCCAATGAGCAGTTCTTC

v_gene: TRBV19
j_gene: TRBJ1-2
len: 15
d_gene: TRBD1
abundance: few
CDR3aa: CASRPGTGGTYGYTF
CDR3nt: TGTGCCAGTAGGCCGGGGACAGGAGGTACTTATGGCTACACCTTC

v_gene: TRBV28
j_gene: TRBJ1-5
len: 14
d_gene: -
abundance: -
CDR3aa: CASRTAGGNQPQHF
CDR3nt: TGTGCCAGCAGGACCGCAGGGGGCAATCAGCCCCAGCATTTT

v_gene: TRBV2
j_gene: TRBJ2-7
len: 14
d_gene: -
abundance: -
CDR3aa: CASSARTAAYEQYF
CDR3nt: TGTGCCAGCAGTGCTAGGACGGCCGCCTACGAGCAGTACTTC

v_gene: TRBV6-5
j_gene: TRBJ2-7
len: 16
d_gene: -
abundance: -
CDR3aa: CASSLDRPLSSYEQYF
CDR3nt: TGTGCCAGCAGTTTGGACCGTCCCCTCAGCTCCTACGAGCAGTACTTC

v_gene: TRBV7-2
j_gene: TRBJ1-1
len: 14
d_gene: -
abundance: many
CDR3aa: CASRAGTVDTEAFF
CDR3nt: TGTGCCAGCAGGGCAGGGACGGTTGACACTGAAGCTTTCTTT